The sequence of this T cell receptor (beta chain) was determined in a study of blood T cell repertoires in COVID-19. Study background: There were acute and convalescent COVID-19 samples, and they came from the United States, Italy and Spain. T cells, B-cell-depleted T cells, or PBMCs provided the cDNA or gDNA that served as material.

Original handling: For nucleated cells, counts were estimated from reference gene primer amplification. Profiling relied on immunoSEQ multiplex PCR, and the TCRdb table lists in-frame clones only, not all of them. V, J and clone size reflect that table, while D and trimming were determined from the DNA. The sample has tens of thousands of clones, 82% seen once. The TCR sequence derives from a human donor in a cohort sampled during active COVID-19. Sequencing input: peripheral blood.

The CDR3 loop is CASSSGQTNTIYF. The CDR3 nucleotides read TGTGCCAGCAGCTCGGGACAAACAAACACCATATATTTT. V and J are TRBV7-2 and TRBJ1-3; D perhaps matches TRBD1 (6 bases). CDR1 and CDR2 (germline): SGHTA, FQGNSA. The V and J ends lost 4 bases and 6 bases respectively, with 10 bases between them. This CDR3 spans 13 amino acids.